This passage covers 9 T cell receptor beta chains from one sample sequenced in a study of early T cells in non-severe SARS-CoV-2 infection. TCRdb used MiXCR to reprocess the 5' RACE reads, holding one entry per CDR3 protein. This repertoire shows tens of thousands of distinct CDR3 sequences, roughly 9.4% found once; its top ten account for 5.9%. The sample was whole blood. The receptors stem from an adult who was a healthcare worker with PCR-confirmed SARS-CoV-2 infection or an uninfected control (not recorded which).

This clonotype was seen many times. This rearrangement joins TRBV6-2 or TRBV6-3 to TRBJ2-1; TRBD1 matches at 8 bases. The germline CDR1 and CDR2 sequences are MNHEY and SVGEGT. Trimming at V came to 6 bases and at J to 9 bases, leaving 4 bases not matched to a gene. The CDR3 has 12 residues. The CDR3 is CASRQGGSEQFF. The CDR3 coding sequence is TGTGCCAGCAGACAGGGGGGATCTGAGCAGTTCTTC.

This chain connects TRBV4-2 to TRBJ2-2; the D gene could be TRBD1 or TRBD2 (5 bases each). Trimming removed 0 bases at V and 9 bases at J, with 14 bases between. CDR3 size: 15 residues. Germline CDR1 reads LGHNA; CDR2 reads YNFKEQ. The CDR3 region is CASSQEGSRVRELFF. The CDR3 nucleotides read TGTGCCAGCAGCCAAGAAGGGAGCAGGGTGAGGGAGCTGTTTTTT.

This clonotype was seen at least ten times. The V call is TRBV12-3 or TRBV12-4, the J call TRBJ2-1; D uncertain. Trimming cost V 4 bases and J 10 bases, with 8 bases left between them. This CDR3 has 11 residues. Here the CDR3 DNA reads TGTGCCAGCAGTTCCTCGACAGAGCAGTTCTTC. This translates into CASSSSTEQFF.

This CDR3 reads CSARPTGAYNSPLHF. The CDR3 region has the DNA TGCAGTGCTCGACCGACAGGCGCATATAATTCACCCCTCCACTTT. The chain is built from TRBV20-1 and TRBJ1-6, with D possibly TRBD1 on 6 matching bases. This CDR3 is built from 15 residues. Per germline, CDR1 DFQATT and CDR2 SNEGSKA (reference sequence). The V and J ends lost 5 bases and 4 bases respectively, with 15 bases between them.

At least ten counts were recorded for this clonotype. The CDR3 region has the DNA TGTGCCAGCAGCCCCCCAGGGGACTATGGCTACACCTTC. It yields the protein CASSPPGDYGYTF. This sequence joins TRBV3-1 and TRBJ1-2; TRBD1 is a possible D gene (6 bases). In germline, CDR1 is LGHDT, CDR2 YNNKEL (reference sequence). Trimming pared 4 bases from V and 3 bases from J, leaving 9 bases between. This CDR3 has 13 residues. Combining the CDR3 with reference TRBV3-1 and TRBJ1-2 gives the whole variable domain DTAVSQTPKYLVTQMGNDKSIKCEQNLGHDTMYWYKQDSKKFLKIMFSYNNKELIINETVPNRFSPKSPDKAHLNLHINSLELGDSAVYFCASSPPGDYGYTFGSGTRLTVV.

This clonotype was seen a handful of times. The chain has TRBV9 and TRBJ2-3; the D is unclear. CDR3 size: 12 residues. The germline V gene encodes CDR1 SGDLS and CDR2 YYNGEE. V was shortened by 2 bases and J by 4 bases, with 5 bases between the two germline ends. The CDR3 DNA follows: TGTGCCAGCAGCGTCTCTTCAGATACGCAGTATTTT. This gives the protein CASSVSSDTQYF.

V usage is TRBV7-2 and J usage is TRBJ1-2, with TRBD1 as a possible D gene (6 bases). V gave up 5 bases and J gave up 4 bases, with 11 bases separating them. This CDR3 is built from 13 residues. Per germline, CDR1 SGHTA and CDR2 FQGNSA. The CDR3 nucleotides read TGTGCCAGCAGCCACCGACAGGCCTATGGCTACACCTTC. It is translated as CASSHRQAYGYTF.

This clonotype was counted ten times or more. V usage is TRBV20-1 and J usage is TRBJ1-2; 7 bases fit TRBD1. Unmatched junction bases numbered 17, after V lost 0 bases and J lost 4 bases. The CDR3 length is 18 residues. Germline V lookup: CDR1 DFQATT, CDR2 SNEGSKA (reference sequence). The DNA for the CDR3 is TGCAGTGCTAGAGATCAGGGGGGCAGGGCCCTGGAAGGCTATGGCTACACCTTC. Amino acid sequence: CSARDQGGRALEGYGYTF.

This clonotype has just a few counts. The chain has TRBV20-1 and TRBJ2-7; tentative D call: TRBD2 (6 bases). The germline V gene encodes CDR1 DFQATT and CDR2 SNEGSKA (reference sequence). V was trimmed by 6 bases and J by 4 bases, leaving 16 bases between them. This CDR3 region has 13 residues. CDR3: CSARDSLPYEQYF. For the CDR3, the DNA is TGCAGTGCGCGGGACTCCCTACCTTACGAGCAGTACTTC.